The 3 T cell receptor beta chains in this list originate from one sample, sequenced in a study of T cell responses to AZD1222 COVID-19 vaccine. The repertoire was sequenced with immunoSEQ multiplex PCR; TCRdb's copy has only in-frame clones and lacks some. The sample has 140,000 or so clones, around nine tenths seen once; the top ten hold about 4.1%. The sequencing used peripheral blood, collected 28 days after the second AZD1222 dose. The source is an adult who received the AZD1222 COVID-19 vaccine.

Notes on this clone: Mismatch with germline at one junction end may stem from a read error. This same CDR3 is encoded by further DNA sequences in the sample. The rearrangement links TRBV7-2 to TRBJ2-3; D is uncertain. The CDR3 contains 13 residues. Germline lookup yields CDR1 SGHTA and CDR2 FQGNSA. The CDR3 DNA is TGTGCCAGCAGCTTAGTAGGCACGGATACGCAGTATTTT. It translates to CASSLVGTDTQYF. The whole variable domain, remainder taken from reference TRBV7-2 and TRBJ2-3, is GAGVSQSPSNKVTEKGKDVELRCDPISGHTALYWYRQSLGQGLEFLIYFQGNSAPDKSGLPSDRFSAERTGGSVSTLTIQRTQQEDSAVYLCASSLVGTDTQYFGPGTRLTVL.

This chain uses TRBV11-2 with TRBJ1-2; weak D call: TRBD1 (5 bases). There are 14 residues in the CDR3. With 1 base removed from V and 8 bases from J, the gap between germline ends came to 14 bases. The V gene's germline CDR1 is SGHAT and CDR2 FQNNGV. The CDR3 is CASSLAGTLGGYTF. DNA for the CDR3: TGTGCCAGCAGCTTAGCCGGGACCTTGGGAGGCTACACCTTC.

The J gene is TRBJ1-6, the V gene TRBV3-1 (or the pseudogene TRBV3-2); no clear D gene. V was shortened by 4 bases and J by 10 bases, with 11 bases between the two germline ends. Germline V CDR1 and CDR2: LGHDT, YNNKEL (reference sequence). This CDR3 region has 13 residues. CDR3 coding DNA: TGTGCCAGCAGCCCCTTGGTAGGGTCACCCCTCCACTTT. Residues: CASSPLVGSPLHF.